This T cell receptor beta chain was sequenced for a study of blood T cell repertoires in COVID-19. Study-wide background: Samples taken during acute and convalescent COVID-19 were collected in the United States, Italy and Spain. Sample material is recorded as cDNA or gDNA derived from T cells, B-cell-depleted T cells, or PBMCs.

Using immunoSEQ multiplex PCR, the repertoire was profiled, and TCRdb retains in-frame clones only, with some absent. The profile shows about 34,000 clones, roughly 87% of them singletons. V lost 5 bases, J lost 9 bases, and 5 bases stayed unmatched. Germline-derived CDR1 and CDR2 are MNHEY and SVGAGI. The CDR3 length is 13 residues. The sample comprised peripheral blood. This sequence originates from an elderly man with acute or convalescent COVID-19. The gene calls are TRBV6-5 and TRBJ1-5; 9 nucleotides align to TRBD1. The CDR3 coding sequence is TGTGCCAGCAGTCGGGACAGGGACAGGCCCCAGCATTTT. Its protein is CASSRDRDRPQHF.